This passage covers 19 T cell receptor beta chains from one sample sequenced in a study of T cells in Graves' hyperthyroidism and ophthalmopathy. Authors of the study amplified TCR beta CDR3 regions from RNA transcripts. When the TCR CDR3 underwent first-round RT-PCR, the HTBI primer set was used. Using its own MiXCR run on the multiplex PCR reads, TCRdb lists one record per CDR3 protein. In the table there are under 650,000 distinct CDR3 sequences, 16% of which are singletons. What was sequenced was blood. The receptor set was obtained from a woman aged 30 to 39 with Graves' hyperthyroidism.

This clonotype has a handful of counts. Germline and junction disagree at one end, which may indicate a read error. The chain combines TRBV5-1 with TRBJ2-1; D is perhaps TRBD2 (5 bases). The germline V gene has CDR1 SGHRS and CDR2 YFSETQ. This CDR3 has 15 residues. DNA for the CDR3: TGCGCCAGCAGCTTGGTTCTTAGCGTGGAGAATGGGCAGTTCTTC. Its translation is CASSLVLSVENGQFF.

As to this clonotype: This may be a read error: a much more frequent sequence differs by one nucleotide. The chain uses TRBV27 and TRBJ1-1; tentatively, D is TRBD1 (5 bases). The V gene's germline CDR1 is MNHEY and CDR2 SMNVEV (reference sequence). This CDR3 is built from 13 residues. Trimming removed 6 bases at V and 3 bases at J, with 11 bases between. The CDR3 sequence is CASSQDTYTEAFF. CDR3 sequence (DNA): TGTGCCAGCAGCCAGGACACGTACACTGAAGCTTTCTTT.

This clonotype was detected a few times. J is TRBJ1-1 and V is TRBV15, with D possibly being TRBD1 (6 bases). V was clipped by 7 bases and J by 1 base, with 16 bases between them. Germline V gene lookup returns CDR1 LNHNV and CDR2 YYDKDF (reference sequence). This CDR3 region has 15 residues. CDR3: CATNPGHDPNTEAFF. The CDR3 DNA is TGTGCCACCAATCCGGGACACGACCCGAACACTGAAGCTTTCTTT.

This clonotype was found once. The J gene is TRBJ2-1, the V gene TRBV6-2 or TRBV6-3; D is perhaps TRBD2 (6 bases). The CDR3 spans 16 residues. The V gene lost 6 bases and the J gene lost 6 bases, with 21 bases spanning the gap. Germline V gives CDR1 MNHEY, CDR2 SVGEGT. This CDR3 is CASSQAGTAGLNEQFF. In DNA, the CDR3 is TGTGCCAGCAGCCAAGCCGGGACTGCCGGCCTCAATGAGCAGTTCTTC.

This clonotype has more than one count but fewer than ten. This chain connects TRBV13 to TRBJ2-1; possible D gene TRBD2, 5 bases. CDR3 size: 15 residues. CDR1 and CDR2 from the germline V gene are PRHDT and FYEKMQ (reference sequence). The ends were cut back, 5 bases at V and 5 bases at J, with 16 bases in the middle. The CDR3 reads CASSLTATGNNEQFF. In DNA, the CDR3 is TGTGCCAGCAGCCTCACCGCAACGGGAAACAATGAGCAGTTCTTC.

This clonotype was observed many times. The J gene is TRBJ2-1, the V gene TRBV20-1; D is uncertain. The V gene lost 2 bases and the J gene lost 6 bases, with 5 bases spanning the gap. CDR1 is DFQATT and CDR2 is SNEGSKA in the germline V gene (reference sequence). The CDR3 extends over 11 amino acids. The CDR3 DNA sequence: TGCAGTGCTAGAAGTCCCAATGAGCAGTTCTTC. The encoded protein is CSARSPNEQFF.

This clonotype was seen only a few times. The J gene is TRBJ2-7, the V gene TRBV7-2; 12 bases fit TRBD2. The ends lost 5 bases at V and 4 bases at J; junction bases unmatched: 6. Germline lookup yields CDR1 SGHTA and CDR2 FQGNSA. The CDR3 length is 15 residues. CDR3 region: CASSTTSGRSYEQYF. The CDR3 DNA reads as TGTGCCAGCAGCACGACTAGCGGGAGATCTTACGAGCAGTACTTC.

Remarks on this clonotype: A read error is possible here, since a much larger clone lies one base away. The rearrangement uses TRBV20-1 and TRBJ2-3; 7 bases align to TRBD2. The CDR3 is 16 residues long. Germline trimming cut 3 bases from V and 6 bases from J; bases unmatched to any gene: 15. The germline V gene encodes CDR1 DFQATT and CDR2 SNEGSKA (reference sequence). The CDR3 protein is CSASGASGGMSDTQYF. CDR3 nucleotides: TGCAGTGCTAGTGGGGCTAGCGGAGGGATGAGCGATACGCAGTATTTT.

This clonotype was detected only a few times. CDR3: CASSPGGVTEMGQNIQYF. The CDR3 DNA sequence: TGTGCCAGCAGTCCCGGGGGGGTGACAGAAATGGGGCAAAACATTCAGTACTTC. The rearrangement uses TRBV12-3 or TRBV12-4 and TRBJ2-4; TRBD2 matches at 8 bases. The CDR3 is 18 amino acids. Unmatched junction bases numbered 17, after V lost 5 bases and J lost 5 bases.

This clonotype was detected ten times or more. The chain combines TRBV20-1 with TRBJ2-3; D might be TRBD1 (5 bases). In germline, CDR1 is DFQATT, CDR2 SNEGSKA (reference sequence). The CDR3 loop spans 16 amino acids. Trimming removed 5 bases from V and 6 bases from J, with 24 bases in between. The chain's CDR3 is CSAPDNGRSFADTQYF. CDR3 DNA: TGCAGTGCTCCGGACAACGGAAGGTCGTTCGCCGATACGCAGTATTTT.

This clonotype turned up a few times. The CDR3 reads CSVYGHNEQFF. CDR3 DNA: TGCAGCGTTTATGGTCACAATGAGCAGTTCTTC. This rearrangement joins TRBV29-1 to TRBJ2-1, with D unclear. The CDR3 runs 11 residues. Trimming cost V 5 bases and J 5 bases, with 7 bases left between them. The germline CDR1 and CDR2 sequences are SQVTM and ANQGSEA.

This chain connects TRBV20-1 to TRBJ2-1, with TRBD2 identical over 9 bases. Germline assignment: CDR1 DFQATT and CDR2 SNEGSKA (reference sequence). V lost 2 bases and J lost 6; bases outside the gene matches: 8. The CDR3 is 15 amino acids. The CDR3 DNA reads as TGCAGTGCTAGATCATTTAGCGGGAGTGTCAATGAGCAGTTCTTC. It codes for CSARSFSGSVNEQFF.

This clonotype was observed once. V usage is TRBV19 and J usage is TRBJ2-7, with TRBD2 matching over 10 bases. Germline V gene sequence: CDR1 LNHDA, CDR2 SQIVND (reference sequence). The CDR3 is 15 amino acids. V lost 4 bases, J lost 4 bases, and 7 bases stayed unmatched. CDR3 in DNA: TGTGCCAGTAGTACGACAGCGGGAGGGCCGTACGAGCAGTACTTC. Translated, it gives CASSTTAGGPYEQYF.

This clonotype was found many times. V gene TRBV7-2 combines with J gene TRBJ2-5; D is uncertain. CDR1 is SGHTA, CDR2 FQGNSA, per germline. There are 15 residues in the CDR3. Trimming took 3 bases from V and 2 from J, leaving 13 bases between them. This CDR3 reads CASSLFGRWQETQYF. The DNA of the CDR3 is TGTGCCAGCAGCTTGTTCGGCAGGTGGCAAGAGACCCAGTACTTC.

The chain employs TRBV11-1 and TRBJ2-6; 8 nucleotides agree with TRBD1. The J segment lost 1 base and the V segment lost 5 bases, leaving 7 bases of the junction unmatched. The CDR3 loop spans 17 amino acids. CDR1 and CDR2 from the germline V gene are SGHAT and FQDESV (reference sequence). In DNA, the CDR3 is TGTGCCAGCAGCCGAGGACAGGGAACGTCTGGGGCCAACGTCCTGACTTTC. Its translation is CASSRGQGTSGANVLTF.

This sequence joins TRBV3-1 and TRBJ2-2; D call uncertain. This CDR3 has 14 residues. CDR1 and CDR2 from the germline V gene are LGHDT and YNNKEL (reference sequence). With 1 base removed from V and 6 bases from J, the gap between germline ends came to 9 bases. CDR3: CASSQAISAGELFF. The CDR3 coding sequence is TGTGCCAGCAGCCAAGCGATAAGCGCCGGGGAGCTGTTTTTT.

The genes are TRBV24-1 and TRBJ2-2, with 7 nucleotides matching TRBD2. CDR1 KGHDR and CDR2 SFDVKD come from the germline V gene. The CDR3 has 16 residues. Germline trimming cut 4 bases from V and 7 bases from J; bases unmatched to any gene: 11. CDR3: CATSDTGLVSRGELFF. CDR3 nucleotide sequence: TGTGCCACCAGTGACACCGGACTAGTCTCCCGCGGGGAGCTGTTTTTT.

This clonotype has just a few counts. The J gene is TRBJ1-1, the V gene TRBV7-2; D is unresolved. This CDR3 has 15 residues. Germline lookup yields CDR1 SGHTA and CDR2 FQGNSA. Trimming left V 5 bases short and J 2 bases short, with 15 bases between. CDR3 sequence reads: CASSLAVGGNTEAFF. In DNA, the CDR3 is TGTGCCAGCAGCCTCGCAGTCGGTGGAAACACTGAAGCTTTCTTT. The complete variable domain, with remaining parts taken from reference TRBV7-2 and TRBJ1-1, reads GAGVSQSPSNKVTEKGKDVELRCDPISGHTALYWYRQSLGQGLEFLIYFQGNSAPDKSGLPSDRFSAERTGGSVSTLTIQRTQQEDSAVYLCASSLAVGGNTEAFFGQGTRLTVV.

The sample holds many counts of this clonotype. V is TRBV10-3 and J is TRBJ1-1, with a possible D match to TRBD1 (5 bases). Trimming took 9 bases from V and 0 from J, leaving 8 bases between them. The CDR3 extends over 12 amino acids. Germline assignment: CDR1 ENHRY and CDR2 SYGVKD. The CDR3 loop reads CAIQELNTEAFF. In DNA form, the CDR3 reads TGTGCCATACAGGAGCTGAACACTGAAGCTTTCTTT.